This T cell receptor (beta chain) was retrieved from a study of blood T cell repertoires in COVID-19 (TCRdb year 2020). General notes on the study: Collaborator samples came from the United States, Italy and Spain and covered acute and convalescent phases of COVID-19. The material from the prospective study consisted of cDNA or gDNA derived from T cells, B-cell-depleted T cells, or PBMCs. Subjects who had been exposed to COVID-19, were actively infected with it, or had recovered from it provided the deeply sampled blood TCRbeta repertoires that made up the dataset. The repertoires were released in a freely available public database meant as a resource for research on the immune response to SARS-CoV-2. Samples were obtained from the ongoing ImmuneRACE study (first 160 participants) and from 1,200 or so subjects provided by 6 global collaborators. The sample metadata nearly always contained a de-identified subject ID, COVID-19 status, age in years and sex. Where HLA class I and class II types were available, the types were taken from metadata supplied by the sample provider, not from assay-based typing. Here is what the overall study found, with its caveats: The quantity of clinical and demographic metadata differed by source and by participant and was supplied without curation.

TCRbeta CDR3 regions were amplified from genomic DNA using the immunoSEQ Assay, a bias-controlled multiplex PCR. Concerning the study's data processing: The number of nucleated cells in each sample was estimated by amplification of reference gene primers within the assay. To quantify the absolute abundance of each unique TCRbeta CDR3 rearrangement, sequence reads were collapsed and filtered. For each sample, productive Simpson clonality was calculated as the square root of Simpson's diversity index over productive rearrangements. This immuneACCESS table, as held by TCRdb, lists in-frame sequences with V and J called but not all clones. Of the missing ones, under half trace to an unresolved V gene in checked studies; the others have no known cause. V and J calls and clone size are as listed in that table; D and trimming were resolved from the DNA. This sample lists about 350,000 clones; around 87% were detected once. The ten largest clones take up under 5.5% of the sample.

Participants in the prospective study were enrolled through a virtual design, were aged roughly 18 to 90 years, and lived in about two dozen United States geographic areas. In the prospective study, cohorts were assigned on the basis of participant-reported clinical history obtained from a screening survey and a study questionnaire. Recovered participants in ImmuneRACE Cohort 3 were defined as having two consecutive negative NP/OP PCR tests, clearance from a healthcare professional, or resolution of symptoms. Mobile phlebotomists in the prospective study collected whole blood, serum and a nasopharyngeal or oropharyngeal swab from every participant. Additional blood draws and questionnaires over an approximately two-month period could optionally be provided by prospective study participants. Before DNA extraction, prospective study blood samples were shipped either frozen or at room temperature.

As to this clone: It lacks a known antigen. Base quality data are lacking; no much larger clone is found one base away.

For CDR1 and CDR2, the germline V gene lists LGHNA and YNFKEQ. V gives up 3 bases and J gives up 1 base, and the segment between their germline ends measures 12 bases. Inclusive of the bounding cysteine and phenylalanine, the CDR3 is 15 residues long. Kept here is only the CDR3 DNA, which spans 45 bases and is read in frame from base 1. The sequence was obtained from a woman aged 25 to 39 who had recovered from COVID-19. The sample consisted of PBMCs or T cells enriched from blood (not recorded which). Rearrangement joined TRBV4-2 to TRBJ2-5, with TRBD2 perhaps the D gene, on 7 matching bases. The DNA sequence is TGTGCCAGCAGCCAGGGGGGGACACTCCAAGAGACCCAGTACTTC. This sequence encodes CASSQGGTLQETQYF.